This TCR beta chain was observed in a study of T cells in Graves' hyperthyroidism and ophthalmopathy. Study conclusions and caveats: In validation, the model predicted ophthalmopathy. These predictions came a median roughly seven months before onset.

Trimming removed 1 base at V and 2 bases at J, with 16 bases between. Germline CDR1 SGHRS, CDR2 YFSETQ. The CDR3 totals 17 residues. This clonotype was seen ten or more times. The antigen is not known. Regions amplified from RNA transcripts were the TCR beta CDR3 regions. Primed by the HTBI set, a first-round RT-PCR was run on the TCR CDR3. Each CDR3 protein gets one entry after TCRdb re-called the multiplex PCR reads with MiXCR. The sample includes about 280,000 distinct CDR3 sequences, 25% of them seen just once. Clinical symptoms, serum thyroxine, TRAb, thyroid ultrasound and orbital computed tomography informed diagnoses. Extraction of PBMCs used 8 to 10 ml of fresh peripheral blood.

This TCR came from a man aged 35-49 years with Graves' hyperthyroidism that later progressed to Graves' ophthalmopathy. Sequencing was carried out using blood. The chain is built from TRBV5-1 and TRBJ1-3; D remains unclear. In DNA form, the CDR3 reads TGCGCCAGCAGCTTGATCGGTTCGGTGGGGACTGGAAACACCATATATTTT. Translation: CASSLIGSVGTGNTIYF.